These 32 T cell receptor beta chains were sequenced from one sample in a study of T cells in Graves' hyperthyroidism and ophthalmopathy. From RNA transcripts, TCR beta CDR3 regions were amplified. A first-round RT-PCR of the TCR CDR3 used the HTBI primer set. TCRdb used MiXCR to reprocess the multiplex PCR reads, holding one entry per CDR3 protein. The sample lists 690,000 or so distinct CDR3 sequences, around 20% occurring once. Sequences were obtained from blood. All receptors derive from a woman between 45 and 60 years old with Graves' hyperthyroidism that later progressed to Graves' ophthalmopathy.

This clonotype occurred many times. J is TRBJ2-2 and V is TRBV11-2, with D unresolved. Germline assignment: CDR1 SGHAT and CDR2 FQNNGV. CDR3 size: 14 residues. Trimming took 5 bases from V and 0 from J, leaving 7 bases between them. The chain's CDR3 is CASSLQPNTGELFF. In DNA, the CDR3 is TGTGCCAGCAGCCTCCAGCCGAACACCGGGGAGCTGTTTTTT.

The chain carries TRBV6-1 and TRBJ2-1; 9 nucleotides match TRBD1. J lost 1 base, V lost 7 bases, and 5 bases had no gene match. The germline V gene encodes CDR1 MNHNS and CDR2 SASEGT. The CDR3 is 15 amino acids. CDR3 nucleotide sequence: TGTGCCAGCAAAGAGGACAGGGGTTCCTACAATGAGCAGTTCTTC. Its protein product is CASKEDRGSYNEQFF.

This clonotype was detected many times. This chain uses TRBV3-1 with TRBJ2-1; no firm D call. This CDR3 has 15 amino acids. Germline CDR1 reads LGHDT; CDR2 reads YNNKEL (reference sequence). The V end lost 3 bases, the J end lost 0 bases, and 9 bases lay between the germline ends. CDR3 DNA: TGTGCCAGCAGCCAGTCCTCGAGCTCCTACAATGAGCAGTTCTTC. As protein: CASSQSSSSYNEQFF.

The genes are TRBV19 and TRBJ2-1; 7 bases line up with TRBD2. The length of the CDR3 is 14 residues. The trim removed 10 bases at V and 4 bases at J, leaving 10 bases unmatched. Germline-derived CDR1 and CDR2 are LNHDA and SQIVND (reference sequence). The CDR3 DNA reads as TGTGCCACCAAGGAGGGCGGGAGATACAATGAGCAGTTCTTC. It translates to CATKEGGRYNEQFF. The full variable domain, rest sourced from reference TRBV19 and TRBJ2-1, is DGGITQSPKYLFRKEGQNVTLSCEQNLNHDAMYWYRQDPGQGLRLIYYSQIVNDFQKGDIAEGYSVSREKKESFPLTVTSAQKNPTAFYLCATKEGGRYNEQFFGPGTRLTVL.

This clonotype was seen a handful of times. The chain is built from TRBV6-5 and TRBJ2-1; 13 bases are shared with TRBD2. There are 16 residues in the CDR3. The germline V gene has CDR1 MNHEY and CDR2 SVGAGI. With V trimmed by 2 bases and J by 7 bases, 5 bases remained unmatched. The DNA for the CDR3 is TGTGCCAGCAGTTACCCACTAGCGGGGGGGCTTAATGAGCAGTTCTTC. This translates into CASSYPLAGGLNEQFF.

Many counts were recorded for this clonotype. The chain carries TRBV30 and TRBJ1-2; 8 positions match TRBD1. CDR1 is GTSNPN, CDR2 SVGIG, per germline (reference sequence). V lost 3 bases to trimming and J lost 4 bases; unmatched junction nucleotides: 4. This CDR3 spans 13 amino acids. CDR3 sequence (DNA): TGTGCCTGGAGCGCGGGACAGGCCTATGGCTACACCTTC. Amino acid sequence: CAWSAGQAYGYTF.

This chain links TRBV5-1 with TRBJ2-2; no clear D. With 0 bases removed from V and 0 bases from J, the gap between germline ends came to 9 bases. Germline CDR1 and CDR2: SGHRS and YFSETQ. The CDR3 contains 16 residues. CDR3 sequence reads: CASSLVPAPNTGELFF. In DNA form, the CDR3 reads TGCGCCAGCAGCTTGGTCCCAGCCCCGAACACCGGGGAGCTGTTTTTT.

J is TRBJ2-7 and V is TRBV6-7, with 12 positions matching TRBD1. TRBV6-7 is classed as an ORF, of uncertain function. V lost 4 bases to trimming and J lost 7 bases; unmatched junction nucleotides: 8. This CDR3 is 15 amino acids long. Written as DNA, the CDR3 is TGTGCCAGCAGTTTCCCGGGACAGGGGGCTGGGGAGCAGTACTTC. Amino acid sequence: CASSFPGQGAGEQYF.

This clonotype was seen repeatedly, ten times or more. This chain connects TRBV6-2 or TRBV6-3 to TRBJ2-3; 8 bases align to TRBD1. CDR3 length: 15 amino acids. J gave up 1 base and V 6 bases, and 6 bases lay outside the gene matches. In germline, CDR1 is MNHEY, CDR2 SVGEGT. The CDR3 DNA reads TGTGCCAGCAGGCTTCAGGGGGCGCGCACAGATACGCAGTATTTT. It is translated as CASRLQGARTDTQYF.

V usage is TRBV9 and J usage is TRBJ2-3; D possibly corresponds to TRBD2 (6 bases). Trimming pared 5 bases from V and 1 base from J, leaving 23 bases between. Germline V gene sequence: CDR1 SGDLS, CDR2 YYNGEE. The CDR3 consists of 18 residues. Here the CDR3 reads CASRPPPGLDPRTDTQYF. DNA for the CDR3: TGTGCCAGCAGACCACCCCCGGGACTCGACCCTCGCACAGATACGCAGTATTTT.

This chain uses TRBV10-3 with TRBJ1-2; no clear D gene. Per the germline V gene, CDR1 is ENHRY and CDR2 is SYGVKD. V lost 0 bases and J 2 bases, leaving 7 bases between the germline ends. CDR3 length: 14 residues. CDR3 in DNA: TGTGCCATCAGTGAGTCGGTAGGGAACTATGGCTACACCTTC. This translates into CAISESVGNYGYTF.

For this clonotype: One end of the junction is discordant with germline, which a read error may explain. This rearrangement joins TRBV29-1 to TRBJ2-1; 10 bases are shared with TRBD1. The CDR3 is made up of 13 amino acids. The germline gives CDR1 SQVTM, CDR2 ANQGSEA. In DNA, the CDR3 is TGCAGCGTGGGACAGGGGTACTACGATGAGCAGTTCTTC. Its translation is CSVGQGYYDEQFF.

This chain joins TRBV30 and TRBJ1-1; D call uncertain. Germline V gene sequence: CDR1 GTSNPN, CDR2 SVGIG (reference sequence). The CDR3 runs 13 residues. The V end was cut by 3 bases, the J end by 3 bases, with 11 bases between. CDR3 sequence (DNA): TGTGCCTGGAGAGAAGGACGGTACACTGAAGCTTTCTTT. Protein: CAWREGRYTEAFF.

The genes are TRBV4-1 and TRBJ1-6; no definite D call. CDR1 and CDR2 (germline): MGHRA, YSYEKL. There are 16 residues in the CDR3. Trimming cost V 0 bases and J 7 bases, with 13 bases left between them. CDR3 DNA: TGCGCCAGCAGCCAAGATCGGTCACAGAGGAATTCACCCCTCCACTTT. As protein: CASSQDRSQRNSPLHF.

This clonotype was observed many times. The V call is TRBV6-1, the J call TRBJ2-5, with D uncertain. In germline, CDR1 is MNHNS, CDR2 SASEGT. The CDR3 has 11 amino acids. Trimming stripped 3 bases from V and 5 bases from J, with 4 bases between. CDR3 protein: CASSERETQYF. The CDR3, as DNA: TGTGCCAGCAGTGAGAGGGAGACCCAGTACTTC.

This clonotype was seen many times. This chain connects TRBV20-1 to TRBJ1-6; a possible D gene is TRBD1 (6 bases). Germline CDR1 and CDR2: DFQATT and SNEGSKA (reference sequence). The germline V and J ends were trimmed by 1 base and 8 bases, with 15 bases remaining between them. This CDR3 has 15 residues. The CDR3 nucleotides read TGCAGTGCTAGAGGCGGACAGCAGCAGGATTCACCCCTCCACTTT. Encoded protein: CSARGGQQQDSPLHF.

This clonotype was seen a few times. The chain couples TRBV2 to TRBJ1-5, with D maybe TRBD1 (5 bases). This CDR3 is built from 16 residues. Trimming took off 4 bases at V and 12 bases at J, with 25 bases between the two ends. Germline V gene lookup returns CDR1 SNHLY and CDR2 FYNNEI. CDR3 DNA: TGTGCCAGCAGTGTGGGCCGAGTGGGACCGTGGCAAGTCCAGCATTTT. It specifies CASSVGRVGPWQVQHF.

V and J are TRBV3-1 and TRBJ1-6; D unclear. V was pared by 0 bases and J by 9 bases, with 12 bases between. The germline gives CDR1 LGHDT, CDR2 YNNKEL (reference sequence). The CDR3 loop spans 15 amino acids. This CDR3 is CASSQDSRSASPLHF. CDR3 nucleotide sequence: TGTGCCAGCAGCCAAGATTCGAGGAGTGCTTCACCCCTCCACTTT.

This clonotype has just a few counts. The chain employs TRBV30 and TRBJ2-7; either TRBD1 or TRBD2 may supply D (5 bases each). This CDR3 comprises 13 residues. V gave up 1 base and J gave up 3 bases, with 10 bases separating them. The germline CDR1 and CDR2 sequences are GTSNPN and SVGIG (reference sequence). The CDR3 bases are TGTGCCTGGAGTGCGGGGCAGTACTACGAGCAGTACTTC. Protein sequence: CAWSAGQYYEQYF.

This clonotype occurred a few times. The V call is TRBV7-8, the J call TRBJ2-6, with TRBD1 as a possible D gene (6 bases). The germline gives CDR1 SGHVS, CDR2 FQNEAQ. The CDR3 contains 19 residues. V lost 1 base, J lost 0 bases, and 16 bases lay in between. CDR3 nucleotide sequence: TGTGCCAGCAGCTTAGTCAGGCCTCAACAGGGCTCTGGGGCCAACGTCCTGACTTTC. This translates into CASSLVRPQQGSGANVLTF.

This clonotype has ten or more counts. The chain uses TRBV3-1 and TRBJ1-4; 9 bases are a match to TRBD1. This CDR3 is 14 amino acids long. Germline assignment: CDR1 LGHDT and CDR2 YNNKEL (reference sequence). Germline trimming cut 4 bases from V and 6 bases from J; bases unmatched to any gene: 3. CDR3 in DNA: TGTGCCAGCAGCCTACGACAGGGGGATGAAAAACTGTTTTTT. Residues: CASSLRQGDEKLFF.

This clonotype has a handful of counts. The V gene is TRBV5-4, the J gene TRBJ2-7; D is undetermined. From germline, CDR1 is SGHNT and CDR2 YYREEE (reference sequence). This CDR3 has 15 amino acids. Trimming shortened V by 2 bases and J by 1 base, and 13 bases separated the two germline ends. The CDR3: CASSFIGRISYEQYF. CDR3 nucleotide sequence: TGTGCCAGCAGCTTCATCGGCCGGATATCCTACGAGCAGTACTTC.

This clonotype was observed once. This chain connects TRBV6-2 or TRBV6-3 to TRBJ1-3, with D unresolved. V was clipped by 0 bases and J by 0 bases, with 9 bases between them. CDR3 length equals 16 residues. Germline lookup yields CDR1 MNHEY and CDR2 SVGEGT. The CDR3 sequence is CASSYSNQDSGNTIYF. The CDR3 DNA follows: TGTGCCAGCAGTTACTCGAATCAAGACTCTGGAAACACCATATATTTT.

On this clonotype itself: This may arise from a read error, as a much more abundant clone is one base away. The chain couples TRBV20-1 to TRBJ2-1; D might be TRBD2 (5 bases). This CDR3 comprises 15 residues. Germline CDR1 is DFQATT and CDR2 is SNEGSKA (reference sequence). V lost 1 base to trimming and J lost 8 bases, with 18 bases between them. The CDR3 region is CSARAFGGSLDEQFF. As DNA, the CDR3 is TGCAGTGCTAGAGCCTTCGGCGGGTCCTTGGATGAGCAGTTCTTC.

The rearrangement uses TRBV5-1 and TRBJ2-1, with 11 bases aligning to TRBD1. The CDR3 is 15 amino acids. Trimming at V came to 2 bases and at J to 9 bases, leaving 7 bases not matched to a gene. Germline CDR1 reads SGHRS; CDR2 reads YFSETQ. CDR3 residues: CASSFGQGAPIEQFF. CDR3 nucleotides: TGCGCCAGCAGCTTCGGACAGGGGGCCCCGATTGAGCAGTTCTTC.

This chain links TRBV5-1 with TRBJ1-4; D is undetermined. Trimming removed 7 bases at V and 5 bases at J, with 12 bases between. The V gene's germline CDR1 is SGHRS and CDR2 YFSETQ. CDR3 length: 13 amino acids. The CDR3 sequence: CASSRTQNEKLFF. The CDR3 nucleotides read TGCGCCAGCTCTCGGACTCAGAATGAAAAACTGTTTTTT.

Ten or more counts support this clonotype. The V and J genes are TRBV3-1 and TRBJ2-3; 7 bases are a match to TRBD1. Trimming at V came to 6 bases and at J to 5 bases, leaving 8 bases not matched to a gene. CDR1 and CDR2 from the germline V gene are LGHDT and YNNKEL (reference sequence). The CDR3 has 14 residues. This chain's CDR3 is CASSPTGLGDTQYF. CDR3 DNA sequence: TGTGCCAGCAGTCCGACAGGGTTAGGAGATACGCAGTATTTT.

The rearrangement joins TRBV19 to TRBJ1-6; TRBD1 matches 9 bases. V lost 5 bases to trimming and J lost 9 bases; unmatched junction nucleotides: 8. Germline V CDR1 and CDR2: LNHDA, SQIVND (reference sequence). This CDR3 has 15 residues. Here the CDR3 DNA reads TGTGCCAGTAGTGTGGGACAGGGTGTGGGTTCACCCCTCCACTTT. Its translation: CASSVGQGVGSPLHF. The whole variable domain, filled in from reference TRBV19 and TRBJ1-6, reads DGGITQSPKYLFRKEGQNVTLSCEQNLNHDAMYWYRQDPGQGLRLIYYSQIVNDFQKGDIAEGYSVSREKKESFPLTVTSAQKNPTAFYLCASSVGQGVGSPLHFGNGTRLTVT.

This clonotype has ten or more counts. CDR3 coding DNA: TGCGCCAGCAGCCCGGGTGTAAATGAGCAGTTCTTC. Translating it yields CASSPGVNEQFF. The J gene is TRBJ2-1, the V gene TRBV5-1; D uncertain. This CDR3 comprises 12 residues. The V gene lost 4 bases and the J gene lost 7 bases, with 9 bases spanning the gap. Germline CDR1 is SGHRS and CDR2 is YFSETQ.

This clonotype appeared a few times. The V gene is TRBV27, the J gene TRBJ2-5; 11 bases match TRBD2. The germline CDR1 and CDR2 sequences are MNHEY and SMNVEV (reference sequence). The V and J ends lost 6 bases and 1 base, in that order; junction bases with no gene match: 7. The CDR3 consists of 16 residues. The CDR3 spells CASRKSSGGPQETQYF. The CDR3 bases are TGTGCCAGCAGAAAATCTAGCGGGGGGCCCCAAGAGACCCAGTACTTC.

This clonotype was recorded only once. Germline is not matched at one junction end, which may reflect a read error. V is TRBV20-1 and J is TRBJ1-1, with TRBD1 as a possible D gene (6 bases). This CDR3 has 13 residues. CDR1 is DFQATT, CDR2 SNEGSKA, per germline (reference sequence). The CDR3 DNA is TGCGGTGCTAGAGGGACACTGAACGCTGAAGCTTTCTTT. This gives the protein CGARGTLNAEAFF.

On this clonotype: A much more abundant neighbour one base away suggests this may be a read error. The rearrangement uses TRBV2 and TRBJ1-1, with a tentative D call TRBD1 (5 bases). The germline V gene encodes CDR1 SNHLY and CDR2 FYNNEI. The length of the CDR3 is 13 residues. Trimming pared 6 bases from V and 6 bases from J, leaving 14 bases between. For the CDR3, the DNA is TGTGCCAGCAGGTCAGCGCTGACAGCTGAAGCTTTCTTT. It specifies CASRSALTAEAFF.